The clone carrying this TCR beta chain was recorded only once. CDR3 size: 13 residues. Trimming stripped 0 bases from V and 6 bases from J, with 9 bases between. Germline CDR1 reads SEHNR; CDR2 reads FQNEAQ (reference sequence). Stated time point: patch test 1, 2 weeks after DPC sensitization. Treatment: therapeutic diphenylcyclopropenone sensitization with weekly scalp DPC. The data belong to a study of human T cells and chemical hapten exposure. Via MiXCR, TCRdb re-called the RACE reads, giving one row per CDR3 protein. The sample shows some 180,000 distinct CDR3 sequences, more than 20% of them seen only once.

The clonotype originates from a woman aged 45-60 years with alopecia areata. Some clones in this sample may be carry-over from other donors' samples. This rearrangement joins TRBV7-9 to TRBJ2-7; D unclear. The sequencing here drew on whole blood, taken in connection with sensitization to the hapten diphenylcyclopropenone (DPC). The DNA for the CDR3 is TGTGCCAGCAGCTTAGCGCTTCGTGTCGAGCAGTACTTC. Its protein product is CASSLALRVEQYF.